Detailed here is one TCR beta chain. Its specificity is not known. Only in-frame clones appear in the TCRdb table, and some are missing; sequencing was by immunoSEQ multiplex PCR. The table has tens of thousands of clones, approximately 94% seen once. These data belong to a study of graft-versus-host responses after intestinal transplantation. Study at large: Each recipient received a multivisceral, liver-intestinal, or isolated intestinal graft. Recipients uniformly received anti-thymocyte globulin induction, followed by tacrolimus and steroids for three to four years. Study-level findings and limits: Present in recipient marrow, GvH clones included some that appeared first in ileum or blood. Within allografts, high graft-versus-host to host-versus-graft clonal ratios were seen among patients with graft-donor T cell macrochimerism.

The CDR3 has 16 amino acids. The J segment lost 4 bases and the V segment lost 6 bases, leaving 8 bases of the junction unmatched. Germline lookup yields CDR1 SNHLY and CDR2 FYNNEI. The sequencing here drew on unstimulated CD8+ T cells sorted from spleen or lymph node cells, taken before intestinal transplant. The chain joins TRBV2 to TRBJ2-3, with 12 bases fitting TRBD2. This receptor was taken from a human donor who received an intestinal transplant. CDR3 nucleotides: TGTGCCAGCAGCCAGATTGCTAGCGGGGGGGCAGATACGCAGTATTTT. It specifies CASSQIASGGADTQYF. The full variable domain, in which reference TRBV2 and TRBJ2-3 provide the parts outside the CDR3, is EPEVTQTPSHQVTQMGQEVILRCVPISNHLYFYWYRQILGQKVEFLVSFYNNEISEKSEIFDDQFSVERPDGSNFTLKIRSTKLEDSAMYFCASSQIASGGADTQYFGPGTRLTVL.